Listed here are 10 T cell receptor beta chains from one sample, sequenced in a study of regulatory T cells in long-lasting Graves disease. Construction of TCR beta libraries relied on iRepertoire HTBI primers and on Arm-PCR targeting CDR3 regions. MiXCR, run by TCRdb on the multiplex PCR reads, gives a single entry per CDR3 protein. The top ten clones hold around 14% of a sample with 200,000 to 250,000 distinct CDR3 sequences, roughly a fifth of them seen once. As to time point: newly diagnosed GD, antithyroid drugs for less than 3 months. Preparation of the TCR library used RNA extracted from PBMCs. The specimen was peripheral blood mononuclear cells (PBMCs), collected at new diagnosis, from a patient treated with antithyroid drugs. These receptor sequences come from a female donor with Graves disease.

This clonotype turned up a few times. The chain joins TRBV5-1 to TRBJ2-2; either TRBD1 or TRBD2 may fit D (5 bases each). The CDR3 has 15 amino acids. Per the germline V gene, CDR1 is SGHRS and CDR2 is YFSETQ. Trimming took 5 bases from V and 4 from J, leaving 15 bases between them. CDR3 sequence: CASRLKGAGTGELFF. The CDR3 region has the DNA TGCGCCAGCAGGTTAAAAGGGGCGGGCACCGGGGAGCTGTTTTTT.

This clonotype was seen just once. The chain couples TRBV7-9 to TRBJ1-1; D might be TRBD1 (6 bases). V was pared by 5 bases and J by 1 base, with 23 bases between. The CDR3 runs to 18 residues. Germline values: CDR1 SEHNR, CDR2 FQNEAQ (reference sequence). In DNA form, the CDR3 reads TGTGCCAGCAGCGGGGGGTGGGGGGCCCCATCGAAGAACACTGAAGCTTTCTTT. Translating it yields CASSGGWGAPSKNTEAFF.

The V gene is TRBV4-3, the J gene TRBJ1-6; 7 positions agree with TRBD1. The V segment lost 6 bases and the J segment 7 bases; nucleotides outside the gene matches: 9. This CDR3 has 15 amino acids. Germline V gene sequence: CDR1 LGHNA, CDR2 YSLEER. This CDR3 is CASRAGGLGNSPLHF. The CDR3 nucleotides read TGCGCCAGCAGGGCAGGGGGTCTTGGAAATTCACCCCTCCACTTT.

Remarks on this clonotype: An end of the junction does not agree with germline; a read error may underlie this. The rearrangement joins TRBV10-3 to TRBJ1-1; 8 nucleotides agree with TRBD1. Germline V gene lookup returns CDR1 ENHRY and CDR2 SYGVKD. The CDR3 is 14 amino acids. CDR3 protein: CASSEANRGTEAFF. The CDR3 DNA is TGTGCCAGCAGTGAAGCCAACAGGGGGACTGAAGCTTTCTTT.

This clonotype was detected many times. The chain uses TRBV28 and TRBJ2-1, with TRBD1 matching over 8 bases. Unmatched junction bases numbered 10, after V lost 0 bases and J lost 3 bases. Germline values: CDR1 MDHEN, CDR2 SYDVKM. This CDR3 spans 18 amino acids. CDR3 region: CASSLWHQRQGNYNEQFF. The CDR3 DNA follows: TGTGCCAGCAGTTTATGGCATCAAAGACAGGGGAACTACAATGAGCAGTTCTTC.

This clonotype was seen repeatedly, ten times or more. The chain joins TRBV5-4 to TRBJ2-5; D possibly matches TRBD1 or TRBD2 (5 bases each). Trimming took off 3 bases at V and 5 bases at J, with 20 bases between the two ends. The germline gives CDR1 SGHNT, CDR2 YYREEE (reference sequence). The CDR3 length is 16 residues. The CDR3 DNA follows: TGTGCCAGCAGCTGGTCATCGCAGGGATGGAGGGAGACCCAGTACTTC. It is translated as CASSWSSQGWRETQYF.

This clonotype was detected many times. V gene TRBV20-1 combines with J gene TRBJ2-5; possibly TRBD1 for D (5 bases). Germline loops: CDR1 DFQATT, CDR2 SNEGSKA (reference sequence). The CDR3 is 11 amino acids. The V end lost 6 bases, the J end lost 3 bases, and 8 bases lay between the germline ends. The CDR3 sequence is CSAPREETQYF. In DNA form, the CDR3 reads TGCAGTGCCCCCAGGGAAGAGACCCAGTACTTC.

This clonotype showed up many times. The CDR3 reads CASSLPPDGDYGYTF. CDR3 DNA sequence: TGTGCCAGCAGTTTACCCCCCGACGGAGACTATGGCTACACCTTC. The chain couples TRBV28 to TRBJ1-2; D gene ambiguous. The CDR3 length is 15 residues. Germline V CDR1 and CDR2: MDHEN, SYDVKM. V was shortened by 2 bases and J by 3 bases, with 13 bases between the two germline ends.

This clonotype came up a few times. The chain joins TRBV15 to TRBJ2-7; D is unclear. This CDR3 comprises 12 residues. V lost 4 bases to trimming and J lost 3 bases, with 7 bases between them. Germline CDR1 LNHNV, CDR2 YYDKDF (reference sequence). CDR3 nucleotides: TGTGCCACCAGCAAAGGGAACTACGAGCAGTACTTC. Protein: CATSKGNYEQYF.

The sample holds many counts of this clonotype. This rearrangement joins TRBV6-1 to TRBJ2-3, with TRBD2 identical over 7 bases. V lost 6 bases and J lost 1; bases outside the gene matches: 10. Germline assignment: CDR1 MNHNS and CDR2 SASEGT. This CDR3 is built from 16 residues. The CDR3 DNA sequence: TGTGCCAGCAGCCCGCCCCGACTAGCTGGCACAGATACGCAGTATTTT. It codes for CASSPPRLAGTDTQYF.